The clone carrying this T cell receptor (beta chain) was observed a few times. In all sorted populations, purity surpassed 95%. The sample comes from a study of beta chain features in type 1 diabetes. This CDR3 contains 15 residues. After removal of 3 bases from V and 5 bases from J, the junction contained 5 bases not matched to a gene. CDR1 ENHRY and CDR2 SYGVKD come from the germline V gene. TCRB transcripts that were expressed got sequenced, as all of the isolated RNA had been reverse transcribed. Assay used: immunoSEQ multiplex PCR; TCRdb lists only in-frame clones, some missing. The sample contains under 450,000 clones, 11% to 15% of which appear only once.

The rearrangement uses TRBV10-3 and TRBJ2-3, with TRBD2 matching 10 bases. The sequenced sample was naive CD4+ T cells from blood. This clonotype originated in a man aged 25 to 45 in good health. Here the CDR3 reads CAISEQRGGKDTQYF. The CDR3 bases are TGTGCCATCAGTGAACAGCGGGGGGGCAAAGATACGCAGTATTTT.